This T cell receptor (beta chain) was obtained from a study of breast tumors, draining lymph nodes, adjacent tissues. General study results and limits: Compared with basal-like, luminal-like tumors shared significantly more repertoire with nontumor tissue. The lymph node origin of tumor T cells was framed as consistent with a hypothesis, not demonstrated. Compared with lymph nodes, tumors were less diverse; compared with nontumor tissue, more.

In this sample, this clonotype turned up many times. Its target is unknown. The CDR3 consists of 14 residues. The V gene's germline CDR1 is KGHSH and CDR2 LQKENI. V was shortened by 4 bases and J by 0 bases, with 7 bases between the two germline ends. TCRdb used MiXCR to reprocess the multiplex PCR reads, holding one entry per CDR3 protein. The sample has about 31,000 distinct CDR3 sequences, 63% seen once. The sample comprised breast tumor tissue. The chain is built from TRBV18 and TRBJ2-1, with D unclear. This clonotype was obtained from a female donor with breast cancer. Some clones in this sample may be carry-over from other donors' samples. For the CDR3, the DNA is TGTGCCAGCTCACTACGGAGCTCCTACAATGAGCAGTTCTTC. It yields the protein CASSLRSSYNEQFF.